The 31 T cell receptor beta chains below were found in one sample sequenced in a study of regulatory T cells in long-lasting Graves disease. Regarding time point: persistent/refractory GD, antithyroid drugs over 5 years with positive TRAb. The TCR library used RNA extracted from PBMCs. Building of the TCR beta libraries involved iRepertoire HTBI primers and Arm-PCR of CDR3 regions. Each CDR3 protein is one row after TCRdb ran MiXCR on the multiplex PCR reads. The table has around 430,000 distinct CDR3 sequences, about 20% seen once. The specimen comprised peripheral blood mononuclear cells (PBMCs), sampled when the disease was refractory, from a patient treated with antithyroid drugs. These receptors came from a female donor with Graves disease.

The chain uses TRBV30 and TRBJ2-1; 8 bases line up with TRBD2. Germline assignment: CDR1 GTSNPN and CDR2 SVGIG (reference sequence). This CDR3 is 13 amino acids long. V gave up 5 bases and J gave up 12 bases; unmatched junction bases: 12. The CDR3 protein is CAWGAAGGGSQFF. CDR3 DNA sequence: TGTGCCTGGGGAGCCGCTGGCGGGGGGTCGCAGTTCTTC.

Note on this clonotype: A junction end diverges from the germline sequence, so it may reflect a read error. The V and J genes are TRBV19 and TRBJ2-7; D assignment may be TRBD1 or TRBD2 (5 bases each). Germline V CDR1 and CDR2: LNHDA, SQIVND (reference sequence). The CDR3 is made up of 11 amino acids. CDR3 coding DNA: TGCGCCGTGGGGACCTCCGGCGAGCAGTACTTC. This codes for CAVGTSGEQYF.

The gene calls are TRBV11-2 and TRBJ1-1, with 7 bases that match TRBD1. Trimming at V came to 5 bases and at J to 1 base, leaving 7 bases not matched to a gene. From germline, CDR1 is SGHAT and CDR2 FQNNGV. The CDR3 is made up of 15 amino acids. The CDR3: CASSTSRTGNTEAFF. CDR3 in DNA: TGTGCCAGCAGCACCTCCAGGACAGGGAACACTGAAGCTTTCTTT.

In the case of this clonotype: Its ends do not fully match the called genes, so a read error is possible. The chain recombines TRBV5-5 with TRBJ1-3, with a tentative D call TRBD1 (5 bases). The CDR3 runs 15 residues. Germline assignment: CDR1 SGHKS and CDR2 YYEKEE (reference sequence). CDR3 nucleotide sequence: TGCGCCAGCAGCTTGATAGGGGAATCCGGAAACACCATATATTTT. Translating it yields CASSLIGESGNTIYF.

A few counts support this clonotype. The chain employs TRBV11-2 and TRBJ1-1; weak D call: TRBD1 (6 bases). This CDR3 has 19 residues. The V gene lost 5 bases and the J gene lost 0 bases, with 25 bases spanning the gap. Germline assignment: CDR1 SGHAT and CDR2 FQNNGV. CDR3: CASSVTTGRGRVVNTEAFF. The CDR3 DNA follows: TGTGCCAGCAGCGTCACAACGGGCCGGGGGCGCGTGGTGAACACTGAAGCTTTCTTT.

J is TRBJ2-2 and V is TRBV7-3; TRBD1 or TRBD2 may be the D gene (5 bases each). The CDR3 is 14 amino acids. Trimming pared 0 bases from V and 6 bases from J, leaving 8 bases between. Germline CDR1 SGHTA, CDR2 FQGTGA. The CDR3 DNA is TGTGCCAGCAGCTTAACAGGGACCGCCGGGGAGCTGTTTTTT. Its translation is CASSLTGTAGELFF.

Many counts were recorded for this clonotype. V gene TRBV28 combines with J gene TRBJ2-7; D not resolved. Germline CDR1 MDHEN, CDR2 SYDVKM. The CDR3 totals 13 residues. V was clipped by 2 bases and J by 5 bases, with 10 bases between them. The CDR3 loop reads CASSLSRWDEQYF. In nucleotides, the CDR3 is TGTGCCAGCAGTTTAAGCAGATGGGACGAGCAGTACTTC.

This clonotype was picked up many times. The chain recombines TRBV19 with TRBJ1-5, with D unresolved. Germline CDR1 is LNHDA and CDR2 is SQIVND (reference sequence). The CDR3 extends over 14 amino acids. V lost 3 bases to trimming and J lost 6 bases, with 12 bases between them. The CDR3 coding sequence is TGTGCCAGTAGTATGTCGACACGAGGTCAGCCCCAGCATTTT. Residues: CASSMSTRGQPQHF.

There are many counts of this clonotype. The chain employs TRBV2 and TRBJ2-2; D possibly corresponds to TRBD1 (6 bases). Looked up from germline, CDR1 is SNHLY and CDR2 is FYNNEI. V was clipped by 5 bases and J by 2 bases, with 12 bases between them. The CDR3 length is 15 residues. The CDR3 DNA sequence: TGTGCCAGCAGTCCCTGGGACACCAACACCGGGGAGCTGTTTTTT. It codes for CASSPWDTNTGELFF.

The V call is TRBV7-8, the J call TRBJ2-7; D might be TRBD1 (6 bases). The CDR3 runs to 15 residues. Germline-derived CDR1 and CDR2 are SGHVS and FQNEAQ. Trimming stripped 3 bases from V and 2 bases from J, with 14 bases between. The CDR3 nucleotides are TGTGCCAGCAGCTTTTACAGGGACCTTACCTACGAGCAGTACGTC. Translated, it gives CASSFYRDLTYEQYV.

This clonotype was counted at least ten times. The chain is built from TRBV12-3 or TRBV12-4 and TRBJ1-5, with D hard to call. This CDR3 has 13 amino acids. Trimming took off 6 bases at V and 9 bases at J, with 15 bases between the two ends. The CDR3 sequence: CASSLGRLGPQHF. The CDR3 bases are TGTGCCAGCAGCCTCGGTAGGCTCGGGCCCCAGCATTTT.

Only a few counts were recorded for this clonotype. V gene TRBV29-1 combines with J gene TRBJ2-6, with D uncertain. This CDR3 is 12 amino acids long. V lost 7 bases and J 2 bases, leaving 6 bases between the germline ends. Per the germline V gene, CDR1 is SQVTM and CDR2 is ANQGSEA. The CDR3 spells CSGVTGANVLTF. DNA for the CDR3: TGCAGCGGGGTGACTGGGGCCAACGTCCTGACTTTC.

This clonotype was seen repeatedly, ten times or more. This chain connects TRBV30 to TRBJ1-2; TRBD1 might be the D (6 bases). The germline CDR1 and CDR2 sequences are GTSNPN and SVGIG (reference sequence). V gave up 1 base and J gave up 8 bases, with 14 bases separating them. This CDR3 has 13 amino acids. For the CDR3, the DNA is TGTGCCTGGAGTGCCCCCGAAGGGGGAGGCTACACCTTC. Amino acids: CAWSAPEGGGYTF.

The J gene is TRBJ1-5, the V gene TRBV4-3; D may be TRBD1 (5 bases). The CDR3 is made up of 18 amino acids. The ends were cut back, 3 bases at V and 0 bases at J, with 18 bases in the middle. Germline V gene data show CDR1 as LGHNA and CDR2 as YSLEER. Here the CDR3 reads CASSHWDFRGGSNQPQHF. The DNA for the CDR3 is TGCGCCAGCAGCCACTGGGACTTCCGCGGGGGTAGCAATCAGCCCCAGCATTTT.

This sequence joins TRBV6-2 or TRBV6-3 and TRBJ2-3, with D perhaps matching TRBD1 or TRBD2 (6 bases each). Germline CDR1 MNHEY, CDR2 SVGEGT. The CDR3 has 17 amino acids. Trimming took off 2 bases at V and 0 bases at J, with 15 bases between the two ends. CDR3 DNA sequence: TGTGCCAGCAGTTACGACCGGGGGCCGACTAGCACAGATACGCAGTATTTT. This translates into CASSYDRGPTSTDTQYF.

This clonotype has a count of ten or more. V is TRBV5-1 and J is TRBJ1-1; D is unresolved. The CDR3 is 14 residues long. V gave up 0 bases and J gave up 1 base, with 7 bases separating them. Per the germline V gene, CDR1 is SGHRS and CDR2 is YFSETQ. CDR3 bases: TGCGCCAGCAGCTTGGCCCCACAGAACACTGAAGCTTTCTTT. It is translated as CASSLAPQNTEAFF.

The V and J genes are TRBV18 and TRBJ1-1; no clear D. Germline V gives CDR1 KGHSH, CDR2 LQKENI. The CDR3 is 13 residues long. Trimming removed 7 bases from V and 7 bases from J, with 16 bases in between. The CDR3 loop is CASLIPGVGEAFF. DNA for the CDR3: TGTGCCAGCTTAATCCCCGGGGTTGGTGAAGCTTTCTTT.

The CDR3 here is CAWIRAGATEAFF. The CDR3 coding sequence is TGTGCCTGGATCCGCGCGGGGGCCACTGAAGCTTTCTTT. V usage is TRBV30 and J usage is TRBJ1-1; D possibly corresponds to TRBD1 (6 bases). Germline CDR1 GTSNPN, CDR2 SVGIG (reference sequence). The CDR3 loop spans 13 amino acids. The V and J ends lost 4 bases and 4 bases respectively, with 13 bases between them.

Ten or more counts support this clonotype. The V call is TRBV12-3 or TRBV12-4, the J call TRBJ1-5; possible D gene TRBD1, 6 bases. V was trimmed by 6 bases and J by 6 bases, leaving 9 bases between them. The CDR3 sequence is 12 residues long. CDR3 region: CASSEQGQPQHF. CDR3 bases: TGTGCCAGCAGCGAACAGGGTCAGCCCCAGCATTTT.

Concerning this clonotype itself: This may come from a read error, since a much larger clone is one base off. V gene TRBV7-3 combines with J gene TRBJ1-1, with a tentative D call TRBD1 (5 bases). Per germline, CDR1 SGHTA and CDR2 FQGTGA. The CDR3 sequence is 13 residues long. The CDR3 DNA sequence: TGTGTCAGCAGCACCAGGGCGAGGACTGAAGCTTTCTTT. Amino acids: CVSSTRARTEAFF.

The V gene is TRBV19, the J gene TRBJ1-2, with no clear D. This CDR3 region has 14 residues. V gave up 5 bases and J gave up 6 bases, with 16 bases separating them. Germline assignment: CDR1 LNHDA and CDR2 SQIVND (reference sequence). DNA for the CDR3: TGTGCCAGTAGTCCGTCACCTAGGGCTAATGGCTACACCTTC. Its protein product is CASSPSPRANGYTF. Variable domain in full (rest from reference TRBV19 and TRBJ1-2): DGGITQSPKYLFRKEGQNVTLSCEQNLNHDAMYWYRQDPGQGLRLIYYSQIVNDFQKGDIAEGYSVSREKKESFPLTVTSAQKNPTAFYLCASSPSPRANGYTFGSGTRLTVV.

This clonotype was picked up many times. The chain has TRBV28 and TRBJ1-5; 7 bases agree with TRBD1. Trimming cost V 5 bases and J 6 bases; bases outside gene matches: 4. Germline assignment: CDR1 MDHEN and CDR2 SYDVKM. The CDR3 is made up of 13 amino acids. CDR3 DNA sequence: TGTGCCAGCAGTCCTTCAGGGGGTCAGCCCCAGCATTTT. The encoded protein is CASSPSGGQPQHF.

The rearrangement uses TRBV20-1 and TRBJ2-1; 13 bases fit TRBD2. V dropped 5 bases and J dropped 1; count of bases not matched to a gene: 5. Germline CDR1 and CDR2: DFQATT and SNEGSKA (reference sequence). The CDR3 sequence is 16 residues long. DNA of the CDR3: TGCAGTGCTCCCGGACTAGCGGGGGATTCCTACAATGAGCAGTTCTTC. Residues: CSAPGLAGDSYNEQFF.

This clonotype was detected only a few times. The J gene is TRBJ2-7, the V gene TRBV7-2, with TRBD2 matching 8 bases. With V trimmed by 7 bases and J by 2 bases, 7 bases remained unmatched. This CDR3 region has 14 residues. Germline CDR1 and CDR2: SGHTA and FQGNSA. The CDR3 DNA reads as TGTGCCAGCACCCCGCTCGGGGGGGCCTACGAGCAGTACTTC. This codes for CASTPLGGAYEQYF. Looking up the rest from reference TRBV7-2 and TRBJ2-7 gives the full variable domain: GAGVSQSPSNKVTEKGKDVELRCDPISGHTALYWYRQSLGQGLEFLIYFQGNSAPDKSGLPSDRFSAERTGGSVSTLTIQRTQQEDSAVYLCASTPLGGAYEQYFGPGTRLTVT.

This clonotype was detected ten times or more. The chain has TRBV12-3 or TRBV12-4 and TRBJ1-4; no definite D call. CDR3 length equals 12 residues. V lost 6 bases and J lost 8, with 10 bases in between. CDR3 nucleotide sequence: TGTGCCAGCAGCCCGGATGGAGAAAAACTGTTTTTT. It is translated as CASSPDGEKLFF.

There are many counts of this clonotype. The genes are TRBV7-2 and TRBJ2-5; the match to TRBD1 covers 9 bases. The V segment lost 1 base and the J segment 5 bases; nucleotides outside the gene matches: 5. Germline CDR1 is SGHTA and CDR2 is FQGNSA. The CDR3 spans 15 residues. CDR3: CASSLGGQGMETQYF. The CDR3 DNA reads as TGTGCCAGCAGCTTAGGGGGACAGGGTATGGAGACCCAGTACTTC.

This clonotype has more than one count but fewer than ten. A much bigger clone sits one base away, suggesting this may be a read error. The chain uses TRBV28 and TRBJ1-2, with a tentative D call TRBD1 (5 bases). Per germline, CDR1 MDHEN and CDR2 SYDVKM. This CDR3 comprises 11 residues. In nucleotides, the CDR3 is TGTGCCTGCAGGACATACCATGGCTACACCTTC. Translation: CACRTYHGYTF.

The chain couples TRBV7-6 to TRBJ1-2; D not resolved. CDR1 and CDR2 from the germline V gene are SGHVS and FNYEAQ. Trimming took off 0 bases at V and 6 bases at J, with 11 bases between the two ends. This CDR3 has 14 amino acids. CDR3 protein: CASSLAPGTDGYTF. CDR3 nucleotide sequence: TGTGCCAGCAGCTTAGCGCCGGGAACAGATGGCTACACCTTC.

The chain employs TRBV12-5 and TRBJ2-2; D gene ambiguous. Trimming removed 0 bases from V and 7 bases from J, with 6 bases in between. Germline assignment: CDR1 LGHNT and CDR2 FRNRAP. The CDR3 is 13 amino acids. The CDR3 nucleotides are TGTGCTAGTGGTTTGGTACCGGGCGGGGAGCTGTTTTTT. Amino acid sequence: CASGLVPGGELFF.

The V call is TRBV30, the J call TRBJ2-7; D may be TRBD1 (6 bases). Germline assignment: CDR1 GTSNPN and CDR2 SVGIG (reference sequence). The V end was cut by 3 bases, the J end by 6 bases, with 12 bases between. The CDR3 consists of 12 residues. The CDR3 nucleotides are TGTGCCTGGAGCAGGGGAAGGGGCGAGCAGTACTTC. It codes for CAWSRGRGEQYF.

This clonotype was detected only a few times. This chain joins TRBV5-1 and TRBJ1-3, with D tentatively TRBD1 (5 bases). Germline V gene data show CDR1 as SGHRS and CDR2 as YFSETQ. The CDR3 is made up of 16 amino acids. The V end was cut by 5 bases, the J end by 0 bases, with 15 bases between. The CDR3 loop is CASSIEGPSSGNTIYF. The DNA for the CDR3 is TGCGCCAGCAGTATAGAGGGGCCCAGCTCTGGAAACACCATATATTTT.